This T cell receptor beta chain comes out of a study of cytomegalovirus exposure and HLA in healthy donors. Overall study context: A later analysis reported the 90 to 150 validation repertoires used the same platform as the approximately 700 first-cohort repertoires. General study points: Usually a TCR sequence was rare, but some public TCRs were found in many donors.

With regard to this clone: Its antigen is not identified.

Trimming stripped 4 bases from V and 8 bases from J, with 11 bases between. This CDR3 has 12 residues. CDR1 is SGHTA and CDR2 is FQGNSA in the germline V gene. The table came from immunoSEQ multiplex PCR; TCRdb's copy has only in-frame clones and leaves some out. The table has about 360,000 clones, 75% to 90% seen once. Sequenced material: PBMCs. The V call is TRBV7-2, the J call TRBJ1-1; D may be TRBD1 (6 bases). The sequence was collected from a woman under 30 in good health and CMV-seronegative. The CDR3 spells CASSSDGTEAFF. For the CDR3, the DNA is TGTGCCAGCAGCTCCGACGGGACAGAAGCTTTCTTT.